This TCR beta chain was retrieved from a study of blood T cell repertoires in COVID-19. Whole-study context: Researchers got acute and convalescent COVID-19 samples from the United States, Italy and Spain. The analysed material was cDNA or gDNA that came from T cells, B-cell-depleted T cells, or PBMCs.

The ends lost 1 base at V and 0 bases at J; junction bases unmatched: 2. CDR3 size: 15 residues. CDR1 is GTSNPN, CDR2 SVGIG, per germline (reference sequence). Authors' analysis steps: Scientists estimated how many nucleated cells there were by amplifying reference gene primers. Here immunoSEQ multiplex PCR was the method, and the copy in TCRdb shows in-frame clones only, minus some. That table gives V, J and clone size, and the DNA gave D and trimming. The top ten hold 6.5% to 8.5% of the sample, which has 140,000 to 150,000 clones, roughly 76% seen once. This chain connects TRBV30 to TRBJ1-3, with 8 bases that match TRBD1. This clonotype was obtained from a human donor with acute or convalescent COVID-19. The donor label of this sample is uncertain. The material sequenced was peripheral blood. The CDR3 sequence: CAWSADRASGNTIYF. The CDR3 nucleotides read TGTGCCTGGAGTGCGGACAGGGCCTCTGGAAACACCATATATTTT.